The 3 T cell receptor beta chains given below trace back to one sample, sequenced in a study of shared clonotypes between healthy human individuals. The assay was immunoSEQ multiplex PCR, and TCRdb's table has in-frame clones only and misses some. The table shows 2 million to 3 million clones, with approximately 93% occurring only once. Sequencing was done on a sample of naive CD4+ T cells from PBMCs. Subset noted: CD45RA+ positively selected. These receptors originate from a man aged 18 to 30 in good health. Some clones in this sample may be carry-over from other donors' samples.

V is TRBV5-8 and J is TRBJ1-5; 9 bases fit TRBD1. The CDR3 length is 16 residues. Germline CDR1 reads SGHTS; CDR2 reads YDEGEE. V was clipped by 3 bases and J by 4 bases; unmatched bases: 8. The CDR3 coding sequence is TGTGCCAGCAGCTCTTACCGGGACAGGGAAAATCAGCCCCAGCATTTT. It specifies CASSSYRDRENQPQHF.

To note about this clone: Within the sample, other DNA sequences also encode this same CDR3. The V and J genes are TRBV28 and TRBJ2-7; weak D call: TRBD1 (5 bases). CDR3 length: 11 amino acids. The V gene lost 5 bases and the J gene lost 10 bases, with 12 bases spanning the gap. The germline V gene has CDR1 MDHEN and CDR2 SYDVKM. The CDR3 DNA is TGTGCCAGCAGTCTCCAGGGAACTCAGTACTTC. Translating it yields CASSLQGTQYF. Looking up the rest from reference TRBV28 and TRBJ2-7 gives the full variable domain: DVKVTQSSRYLVKRTGEKVFLECVQDMDHENMFWYRQDPGLGLRLIYFSYDVKMKEKGDIPEGYSVSREKKERFSLILESASTNQTSMYLCASSLQGTQYFGPGTRLTVT.

The V and J genes are TRBV7-9 and TRBJ2-5, with TRBD2 matching 8 bases. V gave up 5 bases and J gave up 1 base; unmatched junction bases: 12. Germline CDR1 is SEHNR and CDR2 is FQNEAQ (reference sequence). This CDR3 has 17 residues. The CDR3 spells CASSVGLALRAQETQYF. In DNA, the CDR3 is TGTGCCAGCAGCGTCGGACTAGCCCTAAGGGCCCAAGAGACCCAGTACTTC. Supplemented by reference TRBV7-9 and TRBJ2-5, the full variable domain reads DTGVSQNPRHKITKRGQNVTFRCDPISEHNRLYWYRQTLGQGPEFLTYFQNEAQLEKSRLLSDRFSAERPKGSFSTLEIQRTEQGDSAMYLCASSVGLALRAQETQYFGPGTRLLVL.